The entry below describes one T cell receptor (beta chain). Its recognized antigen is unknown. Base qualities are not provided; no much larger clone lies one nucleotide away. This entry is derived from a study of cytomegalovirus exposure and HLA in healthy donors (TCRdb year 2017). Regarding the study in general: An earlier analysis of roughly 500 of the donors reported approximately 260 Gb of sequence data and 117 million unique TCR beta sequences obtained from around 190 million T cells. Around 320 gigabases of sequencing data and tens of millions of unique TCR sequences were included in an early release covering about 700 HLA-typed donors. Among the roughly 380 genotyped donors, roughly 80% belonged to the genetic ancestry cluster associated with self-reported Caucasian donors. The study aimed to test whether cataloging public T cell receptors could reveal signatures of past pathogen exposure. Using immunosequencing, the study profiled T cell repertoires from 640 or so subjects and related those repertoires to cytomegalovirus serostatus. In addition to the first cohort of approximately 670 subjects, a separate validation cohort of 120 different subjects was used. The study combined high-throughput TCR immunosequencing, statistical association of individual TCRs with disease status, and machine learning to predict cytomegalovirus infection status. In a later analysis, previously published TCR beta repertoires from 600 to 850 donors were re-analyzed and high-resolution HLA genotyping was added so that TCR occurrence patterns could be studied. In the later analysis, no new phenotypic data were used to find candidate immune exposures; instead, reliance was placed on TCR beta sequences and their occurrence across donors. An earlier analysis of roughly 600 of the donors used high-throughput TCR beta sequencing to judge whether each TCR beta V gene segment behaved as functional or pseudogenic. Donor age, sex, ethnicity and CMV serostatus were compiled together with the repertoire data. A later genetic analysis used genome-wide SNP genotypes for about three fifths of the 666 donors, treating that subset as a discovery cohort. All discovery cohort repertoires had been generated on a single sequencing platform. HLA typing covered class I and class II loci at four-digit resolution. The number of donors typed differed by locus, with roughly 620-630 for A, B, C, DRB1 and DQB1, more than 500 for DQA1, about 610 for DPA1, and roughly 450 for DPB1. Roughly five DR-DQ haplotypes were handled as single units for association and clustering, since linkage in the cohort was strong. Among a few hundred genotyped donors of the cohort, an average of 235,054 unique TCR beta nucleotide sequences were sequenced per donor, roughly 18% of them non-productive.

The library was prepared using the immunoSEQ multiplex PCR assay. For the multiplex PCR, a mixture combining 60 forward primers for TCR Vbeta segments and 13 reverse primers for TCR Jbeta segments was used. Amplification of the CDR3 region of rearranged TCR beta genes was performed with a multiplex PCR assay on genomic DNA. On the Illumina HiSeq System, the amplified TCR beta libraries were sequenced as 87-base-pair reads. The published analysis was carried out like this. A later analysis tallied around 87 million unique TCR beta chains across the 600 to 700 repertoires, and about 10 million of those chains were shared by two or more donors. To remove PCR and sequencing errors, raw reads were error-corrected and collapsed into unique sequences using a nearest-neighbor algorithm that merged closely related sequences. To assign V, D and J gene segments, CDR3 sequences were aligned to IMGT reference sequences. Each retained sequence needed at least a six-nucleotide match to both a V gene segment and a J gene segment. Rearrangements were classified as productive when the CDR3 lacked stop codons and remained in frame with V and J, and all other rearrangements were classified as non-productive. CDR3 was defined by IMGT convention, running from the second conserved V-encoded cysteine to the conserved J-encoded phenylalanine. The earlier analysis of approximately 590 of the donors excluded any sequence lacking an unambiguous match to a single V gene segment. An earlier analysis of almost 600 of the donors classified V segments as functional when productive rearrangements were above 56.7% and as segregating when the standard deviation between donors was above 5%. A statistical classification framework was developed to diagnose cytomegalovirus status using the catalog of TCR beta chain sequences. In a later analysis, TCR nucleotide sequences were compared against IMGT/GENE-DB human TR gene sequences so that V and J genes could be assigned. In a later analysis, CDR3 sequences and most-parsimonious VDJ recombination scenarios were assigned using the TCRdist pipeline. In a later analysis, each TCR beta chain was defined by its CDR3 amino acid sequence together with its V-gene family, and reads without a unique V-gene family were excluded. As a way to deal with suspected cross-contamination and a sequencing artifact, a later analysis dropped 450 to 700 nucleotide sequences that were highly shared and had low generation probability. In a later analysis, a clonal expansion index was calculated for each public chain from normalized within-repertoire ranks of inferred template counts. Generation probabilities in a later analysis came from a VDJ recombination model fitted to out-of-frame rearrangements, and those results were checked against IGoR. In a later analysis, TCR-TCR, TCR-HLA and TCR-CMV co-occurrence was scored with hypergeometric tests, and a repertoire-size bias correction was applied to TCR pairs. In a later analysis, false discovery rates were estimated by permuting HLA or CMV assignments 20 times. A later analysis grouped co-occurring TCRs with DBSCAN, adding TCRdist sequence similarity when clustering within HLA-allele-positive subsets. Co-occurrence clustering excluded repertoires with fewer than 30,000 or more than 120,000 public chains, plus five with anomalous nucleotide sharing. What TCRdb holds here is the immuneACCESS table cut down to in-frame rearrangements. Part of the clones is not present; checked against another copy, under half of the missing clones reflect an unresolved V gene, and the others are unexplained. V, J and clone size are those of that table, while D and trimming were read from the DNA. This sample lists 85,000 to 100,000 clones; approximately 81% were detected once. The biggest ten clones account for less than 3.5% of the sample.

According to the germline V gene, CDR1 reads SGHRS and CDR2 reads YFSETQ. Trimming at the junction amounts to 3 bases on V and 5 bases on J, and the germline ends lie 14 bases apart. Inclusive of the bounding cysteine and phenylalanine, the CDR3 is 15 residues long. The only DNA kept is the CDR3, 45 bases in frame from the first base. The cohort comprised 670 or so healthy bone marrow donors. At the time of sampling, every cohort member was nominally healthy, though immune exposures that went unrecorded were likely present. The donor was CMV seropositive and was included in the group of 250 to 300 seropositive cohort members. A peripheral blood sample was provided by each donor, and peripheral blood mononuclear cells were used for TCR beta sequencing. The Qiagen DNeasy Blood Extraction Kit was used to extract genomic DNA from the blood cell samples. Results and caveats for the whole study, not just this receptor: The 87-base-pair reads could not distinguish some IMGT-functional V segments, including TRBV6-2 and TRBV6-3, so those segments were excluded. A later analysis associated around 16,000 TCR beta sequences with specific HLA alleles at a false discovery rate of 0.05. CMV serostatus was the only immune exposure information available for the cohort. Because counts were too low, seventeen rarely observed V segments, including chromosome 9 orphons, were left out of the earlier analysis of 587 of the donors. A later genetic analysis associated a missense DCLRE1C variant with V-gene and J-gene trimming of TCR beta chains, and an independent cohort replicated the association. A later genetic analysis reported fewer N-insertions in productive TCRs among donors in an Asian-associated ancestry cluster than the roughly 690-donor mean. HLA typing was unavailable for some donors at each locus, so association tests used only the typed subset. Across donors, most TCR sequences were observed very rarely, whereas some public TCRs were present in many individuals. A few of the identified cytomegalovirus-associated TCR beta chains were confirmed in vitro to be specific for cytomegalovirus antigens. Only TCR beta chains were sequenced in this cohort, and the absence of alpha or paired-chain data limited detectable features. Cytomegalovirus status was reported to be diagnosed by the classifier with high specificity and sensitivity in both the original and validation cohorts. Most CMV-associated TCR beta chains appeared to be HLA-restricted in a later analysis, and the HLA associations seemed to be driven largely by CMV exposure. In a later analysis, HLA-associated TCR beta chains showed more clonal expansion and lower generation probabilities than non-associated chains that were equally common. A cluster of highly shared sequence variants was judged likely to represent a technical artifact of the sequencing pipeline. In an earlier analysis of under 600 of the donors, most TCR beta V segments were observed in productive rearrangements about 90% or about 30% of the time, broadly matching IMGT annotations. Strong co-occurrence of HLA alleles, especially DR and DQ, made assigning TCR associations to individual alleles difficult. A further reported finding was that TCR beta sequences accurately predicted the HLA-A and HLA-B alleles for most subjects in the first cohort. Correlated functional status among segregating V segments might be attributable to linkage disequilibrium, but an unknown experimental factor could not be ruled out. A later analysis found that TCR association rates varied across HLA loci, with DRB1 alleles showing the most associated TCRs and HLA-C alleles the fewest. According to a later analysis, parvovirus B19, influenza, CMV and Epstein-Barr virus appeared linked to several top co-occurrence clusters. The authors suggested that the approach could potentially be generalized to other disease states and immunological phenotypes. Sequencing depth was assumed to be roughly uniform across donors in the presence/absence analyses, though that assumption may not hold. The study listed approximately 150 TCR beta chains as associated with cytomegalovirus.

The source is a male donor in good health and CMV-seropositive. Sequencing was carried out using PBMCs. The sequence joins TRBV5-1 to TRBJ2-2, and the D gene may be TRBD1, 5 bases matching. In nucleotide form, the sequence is TGCGCCAGCAGCTCAGTGGGGCTGAGGACCGGGGAGCTGTTTTTT. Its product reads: CASSSVGLRTGELFF.